These 31 T cell receptor beta chains came from one sample sequenced in a study of cytomegalovirus exposure and HLA in healthy donors. Here immunoSEQ multiplex PCR was the method, and the copy in TCRdb shows in-frame clones only, minus some. Counted here are 120,000 or so clones, around 90% occurring once; the ten biggest clones make up 2% to 2.5%. The sample comprised PBMCs. All receptors derive from a woman between 18 and 30 years old in good health and CMV-seronegative.

The CDR3 region has the DNA TGTGCCAGCAGTTACCCGTCGGGGACTAGCGGGTACGGGGAGCTGTTTTTT. This codes for CASSYPSGTSGYGELFF. The chain couples TRBV6-8 to TRBJ2-2; the match to TRBD2 covers 12 bases. This CDR3 contains 17 residues. Germline V gene lookup returns CDR1 MNHGY and CDR2 SAAAGT. Unmatched junction bases numbered 8, after V lost 2 bases and J lost 7 bases.

The chain links TRBV7-9 to TRBJ2-1; no definite D call. Trimming cost V 0 bases and J 1 base, with 10 bases left between them. This CDR3 is built from 16 residues. The germline V gene has CDR1 SEHNR and CDR2 FQNEAQ (reference sequence). The CDR3 sequence: CASSLAELPSYNEQFF. CDR3 bases: TGTGCCAGCAGCTTAGCGGAACTACCTTCCTACAATGAGCAGTTCTTC. Filled out from reference TRBV7-9 and TRBJ2-1, the complete variable domain reads DTGVSQNPRHKITKRGQNVTFRCDPISEHNRLYWYRQTLGQGPEFLTYFQNEAQLEKSRLLSDRFSAERPKGSFSTLEIQRTEQGDSAMYLCASSLAELPSYNEQFFGPGTRLTVL.

The chain employs TRBV2 and TRBJ2-5; the match to TRBD2 covers 8 bases. The CDR3 is made up of 15 amino acids. The junction had 15 bases not matched to a gene; V was cut back by 8 bases and J by 7 bases. Germline CDR1 is SNHLY and CDR2 is FYNNEI. The DNA of the CDR3 is TGTGCCAGCGAGATTAGCGGGATGGGTGATGGGACCCAGTACTTC. Translation gives CASEISGMGDGTQYF.

V and J are TRBV28 and TRBJ2-7; 8 bases align to TRBD2. Losses at the gene ends were 6 bases for V and 0 bases for J; bases not matched to a gene: 4. The CDR3 is 14 residues long. From germline, CDR1 is MDHEN and CDR2 SYDVKM. The CDR3 spells CASSSGGSSYEQYF. CDR3 bases: TGTGCCAGCAGCTCGGGAGGGAGCTCCTACGAGCAGTACTTC. Using reference TRBV28 and TRBJ2-7 for the parts outside the CDR3, the full variable domain is DVKVTQSSRYLVKRTGEKVFLECVQDMDHENMFWYRQDPGLGLRLIYFSYDVKMKEKGDIPEGYSVSREKKERFSLILESASTNQTSMYLCASSSGGSSYEQYFGPGTRLTVT.

The DNA for the CDR3 is TGTGCCTGGAGTGTTGGGGGGGCCCTCGAGCAGTACTTC. Protein: CAWSVGGALEQYF. This chain links TRBV30 with TRBJ2-7; tentatively, D is TRBD2 (7 bases). Germline loops: CDR1 GTSNPN, CDR2 SVGIG (reference sequence). The CDR3 contains 13 residues. Trimming pared 0 bases from V and 6 bases from J, leaving 12 bases between.

The chain recombines TRBV15 with TRBJ2-1, with a possible D match to TRBD1 (5 bases). The ends were cut back, 0 bases at V and 2 bases at J, with 14 bases in the middle. The V gene's germline CDR1 is LNHNV and CDR2 YYDKDF (reference sequence). The CDR3 is 17 residues long. CDR3 region: CATSREWFRVPYNEQFF. CDR3 in DNA: TGTGCCACCAGCAGAGAATGGTTCAGGGTTCCCTACAATGAGCAGTTCTTC. Variable domain in full (rest from reference TRBV15 and TRBJ2-1): DAMVIQNPRYQVTQFGKPVTLSCSQTLNHNVMYWYQQKSSQAPKLLFHYYDKDFNNEADTPDNFQSRRPNTSFCFLDIRSPGLGDTAMYLCATSREWFRVPYNEQFFGPGTRLTVL.

The chain carries TRBV28 and TRBJ1-4, with TRBD1 as a possible D gene (5 bases). The CDR3 has 15 amino acids. From germline, CDR1 is MDHEN and CDR2 SYDVKM. Trimming stripped 6 bases from V and 3 bases from J, with 14 bases between. CDR3 residues: CASRTAGNSNEKLFF. Here the CDR3 DNA reads TGTGCCAGCAGGACCGCAGGGAATTCTAATGAAAAACTGTTTTTT.

This clone was seen a single time. The chain has TRBV7-6 and TRBJ1-2; D unclear. V lost 2 bases to trimming and J lost 2 bases, with 9 bases between them. CDR3 size: 14 residues. Germline CDR1 SGHVS, CDR2 FNYEAQ. The CDR3 bases are TGTGCCAGCAGCTTATCAGCGATGAACTATGGCTACACCTTC. Translation gives CASSLSAMNYGYTF.

This clone appeared once. V is TRBV6-1 and J is TRBJ2-3, with 10 bases fitting TRBD2. CDR3 size: 18 residues. Germline V gene data show CDR1 as MNHNS and CDR2 as SASEGT. V shed 0 bases and J 5 bases; nucleotides not matched to a gene: 11. The CDR3 loop reads CASSEAVGLAGVGDTQYF. CDR3 in DNA: TGTGCCAGCAGTGAAGCGGTCGGGCTAGCGGGAGTCGGAGATACGCAGTATTTT.

The chain recombines TRBV30 with TRBJ1-2; a possible D gene is TRBD1 (6 bases). Germline V CDR1 and CDR2: GTSNPN, SVGIG (reference sequence). Trimming removed 0 bases at V and 4 bases at J, with 21 bases between. The CDR3 extends over 17 amino acids. The CDR3 here is CAWSVVWARGETYGYTF. In nucleotides, the CDR3 is TGTGCCTGGAGTGTGGTGTGGGCCAGGGGCGAAACCTATGGCTACACCTTC.

V is TRBV11-3 and J is TRBJ1-1, with D possibly being TRBD1 (5 bases). The CDR3 consists of 13 residues. Looked up from germline, CDR1 is SGHNT and CDR2 is YENEEA. The V gene lost 3 bases and the J gene lost 2 bases, with 7 bases spanning the gap. The chain's CDR3 is CASSLTANTEAFF. CDR3 DNA: TGTGCCAGCAGCTTGACAGCAAACACTGAAGCTTTCTTT.

The V gene is TRBV9, the J gene TRBJ2-1; D might be TRBD1 (6 bases). The CDR3 extends over 13 amino acids. Trimming pared 2 bases from V and 9 bases from J, leaving 12 bases between. Germline CDR1 and CDR2: SGDLS and YYNGEE. The CDR3 sequence is CASSVPGAPEQFF. In DNA form, the CDR3 reads TGTGCCAGCAGCGTCCCAGGGGCGCCTGAGCAGTTCTTC.

The V gene is TRBV11-3, the J gene TRBJ1-3; D unclear. The germline V gene has CDR1 SGHNT and CDR2 YENEEA. V was trimmed by 4 bases and J by 0 bases, leaving 13 bases between them. This CDR3 is 16 amino acids long. For the CDR3, the DNA is TGTGCCAGCAGCTCCTCGAGGTTTAGCTCTGGAAACACCATATATTTT. Protein: CASSSSRFSSGNTIYF.

This chain joins TRBV2 and TRBJ1-2; D not certain. V was cut by 6 bases and J by 4 bases, with 12 bases left in between. The CDR3 is made up of 13 amino acids. Germline loops: CDR1 SNHLY, CDR2 FYNNEI. Here the CDR3 DNA reads TGTGCCAGCAGGGGCGGGGATACCTATGGCTACACCTTC. It translates to CASRGGDTYGYTF.

This sequence joins TRBV27 and TRBJ2-5, with 11 positions matching TRBD2. This CDR3 comprises 16 residues. Germline V gene data show CDR1 as MNHEY and CDR2 as SMNVEV (reference sequence). Germline trimming cut 3 bases from V and 0 bases from J; bases unmatched to any gene: 3. The chain's CDR3 is CASSFGTSGNQETQYF. Here the CDR3 DNA reads TGTGCCAGCAGTTTCGGGACTAGCGGCAACCAAGAGACCCAGTACTTC.

V gene TRBV2 combines with J gene TRBJ1-5; weak D call: TRBD1 (5 bases). The CDR3 has 14 amino acids. The germline V gene encodes CDR1 SNHLY and CDR2 FYNNEI. V lost 4 bases to trimming and J lost 5 bases, with 12 bases between them. The CDR3 region is CASSAPLGDQPQHF. The CDR3 nucleotides read TGTGCCAGCAGTGCACCCTTAGGGGATCAGCCCCAGCATTTT.

V gene TRBV2 combines with J gene TRBJ2-1, with TRBD2 as a possible D gene (5 bases). The CDR3 contains 14 residues. V lost 7 bases and J 0 bases, leaving 10 bases between the germline ends. Germline V gene data show CDR1 as SNHLY and CDR2 as FYNNEI. CDR3: CASIARSSYNEQFF. CDR3 DNA sequence: TGTGCCAGCATAGCGCGGAGCTCCTACAATGAGCAGTTCTTC.

The chain combines TRBV27 with TRBJ1-2; D is ambiguous. The length of the CDR3 is 13 residues. The ends were cut back, 4 bases at V and 0 bases at J, with 6 bases in the middle. Germline CDR1 MNHEY, CDR2 SMNVEV (reference sequence). CDR3 DNA: TGTGCCAGCAGTTACGGGGCTAACTATGGCTACACCTTC. Translating gives CASSYGANYGYTF.

This chain uses TRBV6-1 with TRBJ2-7, with TRBD1 as a possible D gene (6 bases). The V gene lost 2 bases and the J gene lost 2 bases, with 13 bases spanning the gap. CDR1 and CDR2 (germline): MNHNS, SASEGT. The CDR3 is 15 amino acids. In DNA form, the CDR3 reads TGTGCCAGCAGTGAACGCCCAGGGGAGCCCTACGAGCAGTACTTC. This translates into CASSERPGEPYEQYF.

This chain uses TRBV2 with TRBJ2-5; 7 nucleotides agree with TRBD2. Germline CDR1 and CDR2: SNHLY and FYNNEI. Trimming took 1 base from V and 4 from J; bases not matched to a gene: 9. The CDR3 contains 16 residues. CDR3 nucleotide sequence: TGTGCCAGCAGTGAAGGGACGGCGGGAGTACGAGAGACCCAGTACTTC. Protein: CASSEGTAGVRETQYF.

This chain connects TRBV7-6 to TRBJ2-7; D not certain. The V gene's germline CDR1 is SGHVS and CDR2 FNYEAQ. V lost 0 bases, J lost 4 bases, and 7 bases lay in between. The CDR3 contains 13 residues. CDR3 sequence (DNA): TGTGCCAGCAGCTTAGCTGCCGAGTACGAGCAGTACTTC. Protein: CASSLAAEYEQYF.

The CDR3 loop is CASSAGQDGQPQHF. In DNA form, the CDR3 reads TGTGCCAGCAGCGCGGGACAGGATGGACAGCCCCAGCATTTT. V usage is TRBV9 and J usage is TRBJ1-5, with 8 bases lining up with TRBD1. The CDR3 has 14 amino acids. V lost 3 bases to trimming and J lost 7 bases; unmatched junction nucleotides: 6. Germline V gene lookup returns CDR1 SGDLS and CDR2 YYNGEE.

V gene TRBV6-1 combines with J gene TRBJ2-5; possibly TRBD2 for D (6 bases). V was cut by 4 bases and J by 5 bases, with 14 bases left in between. Germline CDR1 MNHNS, CDR2 SASEGT. The CDR3 is 14 residues long. Here the CDR3 reads CASSVPSVDETQYF. The CDR3 DNA reads as TGTGCCAGCAGTGTTCCTAGCGTAGATGAGACCCAGTACTTC.

This clone showed up just once. The chain links TRBV29-1 to TRBJ1-1, with D uncertain. V was shortened by 4 bases and J by 4 bases, with 10 bases between the two germline ends. CDR1 SQVTM and CDR2 ANQGSEA come from the germline V gene. There are 12 residues in the CDR3. The CDR3 DNA reads TGCAGCGTTGTCGGAGGTTCCACTGAAGCTTTCTTT. This gives the protein CSVVGGSTEAFF.

The CDR3 nucleotides are TGCGCCAGCAGCTTGTACCCAACCGGGGGCGAGCAGTACTTC. Encoded protein: CASSLYPTGGEQYF. The chain combines TRBV5-1 with TRBJ2-7; D might be TRBD2 (6 bases). There are 14 residues in the CDR3. Deletions cut 1 base from V and 6 bases from J, with 14 bases between. CDR1 is SGHRS and CDR2 is YFSETQ in the germline V gene.

The chain recombines TRBV6-4 with TRBJ2-7; 8 nucleotides align to TRBD2. The CDR3 is 17 residues long. Trimming removed 0 bases from V and 2 bases from J; junction bases left unmatched: 9. Germline V gene lookup returns CDR1 MRHNA and CDR2 SNTAGT. CDR3 region: CASSDSRVREVTYEQYF. In nucleotides, the CDR3 is TGTGCCAGCAGTGACTCGAGGGTGCGGGAGGTTACCTACGAGCAGTACTTC.

This chain uses TRBV9 with TRBJ2-2; 10 bases match TRBD1. Unmatched junction bases numbered 6, after V lost 4 bases and J lost 6 bases. The CDR3 runs 15 residues. Germline CDR1 is SGDLS and CDR2 is YYNGEE. CDR3 nucleotide sequence: TGTGCCAGCAGCCCCCGACAGGGGGCCGCCGGGGAGCTGTTTTTT. This encodes CASSPRQGAAGELFF.

The chain links TRBV30 to TRBJ2-5, with 15 nucleotides matching TRBD2. The V gene end was trimmed by 5 bases and the J gene end by 5 bases; junction bases not matched to a gene: 6. There are 15 residues in the CDR3. Germline assignment: CDR1 GTSNPN and CDR2 SVGIG (reference sequence). CDR3 residues: CAWAGLAGGRETQYF. Here the CDR3 DNA reads TGTGCCTGGGCGGGACTAGCGGGAGGTCGGGAGACCCAGTACTTC.

The chain has TRBV29-1 and TRBJ1-2; 9 bases are a match to TRBD1. The CDR3 covers 14 residues. Trimming took 0 bases from V and 8 from J; bases not matched to a gene: 7. In germline, CDR1 is SQVTM, CDR2 ANQGSEA. CDR3 nucleotide sequence: TGCAGCGTTGAAGAGGCGGGACAGGGTCGGGGCTACACCTTC. Its translation is CSVEEAGQGRGYTF.

In its sample, this clone was seen once. The chain has TRBV6-5 and TRBJ1-2, with D possibly being TRBD1 (6 bases). Per the germline V gene, CDR1 is MNHEY and CDR2 is SVGAGI. The CDR3 spans 14 residues. The V and J ends lost 0 bases and 1 base respectively, with 6 bases between them. DNA for the CDR3: TGTGCCAGCAGTTACTCGGACAGTAACTATGGCTACACCTTC. Translating it yields CASSYSDSNYGYTF.

V usage is TRBV19 and J usage is TRBJ2-1; 11 bases match TRBD2. The CDR3 has 15 amino acids. The germline CDR1 and CDR2 sequences are LNHDA and SQIVND (reference sequence). V gave up 4 bases and J gave up 4 bases; unmatched junction bases: 3. CDR3 residues: CASSRGLAVYNEQFF. As DNA, the CDR3 is TGTGCCAGTAGTAGGGGACTAGCGGTATACAATGAGCAGTTCTTC.